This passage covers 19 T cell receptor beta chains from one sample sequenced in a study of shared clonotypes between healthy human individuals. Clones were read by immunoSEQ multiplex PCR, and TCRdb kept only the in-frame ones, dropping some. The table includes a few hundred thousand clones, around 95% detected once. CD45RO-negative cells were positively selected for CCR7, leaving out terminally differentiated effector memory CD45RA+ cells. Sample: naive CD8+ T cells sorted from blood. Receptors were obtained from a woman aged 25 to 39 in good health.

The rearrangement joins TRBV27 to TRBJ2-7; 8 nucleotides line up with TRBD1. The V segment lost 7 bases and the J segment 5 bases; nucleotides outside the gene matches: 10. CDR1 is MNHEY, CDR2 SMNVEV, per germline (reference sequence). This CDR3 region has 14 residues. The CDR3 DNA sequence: TGTGCCAGCACCTACGGACAGGGAAATCACGAGCAGTACTTC. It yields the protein CASTYGQGNHEQYF.

The CDR3 coding sequence is TGTGCCAGCACCATCGGGACAGGGCTGGTCGAGCAGTACTTC. Protein: CASTIGTGLVEQYF. This chain links TRBV28 with TRBJ2-7, with 9 nucleotides matching TRBD1. CDR3 length equals 14 residues. Looked up from germline, CDR1 is MDHEN and CDR2 is SYDVKM. Trimming removed 7 bases from V and 6 bases from J; junction bases left unmatched: 10.

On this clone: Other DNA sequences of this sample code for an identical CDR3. CDR3 sequence reads: CASSLLAGTYEQYF. CDR3 DNA: TGTGCCAGCAGTTTATTGGCAGGAACCTACGAGCAGTACTTC. J is TRBJ2-7 and V is TRBV28; D not resolved. Germline lookup yields CDR1 MDHEN and CDR2 SYDVKM. Trimming took 1 base from V and 2 from J, leaving 9 bases between them. The length of the CDR3 is 14 residues.

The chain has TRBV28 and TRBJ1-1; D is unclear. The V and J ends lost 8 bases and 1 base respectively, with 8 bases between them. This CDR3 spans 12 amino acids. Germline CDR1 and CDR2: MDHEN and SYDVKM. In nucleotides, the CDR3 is TGTGCCAGCGACTTGGGGAACACTGAAGCTTTCTTT. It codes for CASDLGNTEAFF.

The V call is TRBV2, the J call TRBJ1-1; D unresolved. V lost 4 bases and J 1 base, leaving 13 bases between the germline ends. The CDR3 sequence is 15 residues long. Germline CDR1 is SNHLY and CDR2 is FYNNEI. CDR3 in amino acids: CASSVSVGWNTEAFF. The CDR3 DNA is TGTGCCAGCAGTGTCTCGGTCGGCTGGAACACTGAAGCTTTCTTT.

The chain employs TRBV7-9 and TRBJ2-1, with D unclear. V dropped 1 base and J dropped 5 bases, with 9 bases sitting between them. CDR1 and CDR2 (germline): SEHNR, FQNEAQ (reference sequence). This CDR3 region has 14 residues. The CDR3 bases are TGTGCCAGCAGCTTAGTTAAGTTGGACAATGAGCAGTTCTTC. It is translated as CASSLVKLDNEQFF.

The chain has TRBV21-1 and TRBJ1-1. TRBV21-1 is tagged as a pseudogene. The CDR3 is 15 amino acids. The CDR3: CASSKMWEMNTEAFF. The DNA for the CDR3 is TGTGCCAGCAGCAAAATGTGGGAAATGAACACTGAAGCTTTCTTT.

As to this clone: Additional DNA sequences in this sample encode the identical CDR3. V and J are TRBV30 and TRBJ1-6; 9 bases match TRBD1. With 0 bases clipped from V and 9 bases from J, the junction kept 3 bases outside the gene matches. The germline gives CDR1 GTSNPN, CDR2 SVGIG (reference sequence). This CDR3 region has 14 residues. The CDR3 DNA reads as TGTGCCTGGAGTGTGGGGACAGGGCGTTCACCCCTCCACTTT. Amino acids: CAWSVGTGRSPLHF.

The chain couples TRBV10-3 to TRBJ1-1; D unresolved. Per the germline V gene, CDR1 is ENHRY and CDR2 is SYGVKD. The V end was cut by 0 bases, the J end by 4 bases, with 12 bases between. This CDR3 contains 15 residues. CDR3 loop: CAISESPGSSTEAFF. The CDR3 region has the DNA TGTGCCATCAGTGAGTCTCCGGGATCGAGCACTGAAGCTTTCTTT.

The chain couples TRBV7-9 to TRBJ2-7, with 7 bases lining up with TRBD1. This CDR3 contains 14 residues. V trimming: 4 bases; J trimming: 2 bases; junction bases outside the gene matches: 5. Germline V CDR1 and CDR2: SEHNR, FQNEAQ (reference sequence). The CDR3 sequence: CASSSLGTAYEQYF. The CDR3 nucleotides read TGTGCCAGCAGCTCCCTGGGGACAGCCTACGAGCAGTACTTC.

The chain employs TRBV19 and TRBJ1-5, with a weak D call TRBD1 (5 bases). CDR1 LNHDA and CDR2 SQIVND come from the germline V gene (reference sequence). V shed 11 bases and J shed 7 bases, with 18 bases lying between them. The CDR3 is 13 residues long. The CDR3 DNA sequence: TGTGCCGGCTCTTATGGGGGTCGACAGCCCCAGCATTTT. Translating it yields CAGSYGGRQPQHF.

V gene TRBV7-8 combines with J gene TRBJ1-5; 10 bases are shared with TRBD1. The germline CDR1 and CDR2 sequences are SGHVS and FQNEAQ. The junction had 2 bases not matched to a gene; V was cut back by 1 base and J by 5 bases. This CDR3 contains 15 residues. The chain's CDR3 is CASSLGTGGHQPQHF. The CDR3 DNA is TGTGCCAGCAGCTTAGGGACAGGGGGTCATCAGCCCCAGCATTTT.

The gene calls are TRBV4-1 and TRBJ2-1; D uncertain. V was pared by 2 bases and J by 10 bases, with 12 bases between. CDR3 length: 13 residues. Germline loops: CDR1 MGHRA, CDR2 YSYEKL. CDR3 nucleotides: TGCGCCAGCAGCCAAAAGTCGACTGGGGAGCAGTTCTTC. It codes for CASSQKSTGEQFF.

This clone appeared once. As DNA, the CDR3 is TGTGCCAGCAGTTTCAGCGGGAGGAGGAATGAGCAGTTCTTC. This encodes CASSFSGRRNEQFF. The chain couples TRBV27 to TRBJ2-1; the match to TRBD2 covers 9 bases. This CDR3 spans 14 amino acids. The germline V gene has CDR1 MNHEY and CDR2 SMNVEV (reference sequence). J gave up 7 bases and V 3 bases, and 4 bases lay outside the gene matches.

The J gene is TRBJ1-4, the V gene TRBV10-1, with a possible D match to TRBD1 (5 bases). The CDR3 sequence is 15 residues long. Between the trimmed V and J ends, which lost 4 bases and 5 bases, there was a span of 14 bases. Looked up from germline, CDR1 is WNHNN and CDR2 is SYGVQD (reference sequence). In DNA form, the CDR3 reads TGCGCCAGCAGTGGAGGAGACAGATCGAATGAAAAACTGTTTTTT. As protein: CASSGGDRSNEKLFF.

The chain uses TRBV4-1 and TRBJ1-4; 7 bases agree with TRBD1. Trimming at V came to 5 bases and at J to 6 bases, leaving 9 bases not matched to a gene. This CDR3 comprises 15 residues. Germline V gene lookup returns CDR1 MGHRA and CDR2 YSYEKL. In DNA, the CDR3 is TGCGCCAGCAGCGTAACACAGGGGCCACATGAAAAACTGTTTTTT. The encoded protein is CASSVTQGPHEKLFF.

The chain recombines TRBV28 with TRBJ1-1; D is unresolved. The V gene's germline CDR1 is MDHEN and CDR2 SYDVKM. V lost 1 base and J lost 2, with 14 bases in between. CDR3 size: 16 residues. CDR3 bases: TGTGCCAGCAGTTTATTGCTCAGAAGTGTCAACACTGAAGCTTTCTTT. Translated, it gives CASSLLLRSVNTEAFF.

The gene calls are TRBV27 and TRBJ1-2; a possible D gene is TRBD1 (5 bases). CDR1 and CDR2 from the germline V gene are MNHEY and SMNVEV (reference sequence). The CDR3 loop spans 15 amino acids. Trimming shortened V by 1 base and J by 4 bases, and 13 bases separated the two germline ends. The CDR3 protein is CASSLLGGAGYGYTF. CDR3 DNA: TGTGCCAGCAGTTTATTAGGTGGGGCGGGCTATGGCTACACCTTC.

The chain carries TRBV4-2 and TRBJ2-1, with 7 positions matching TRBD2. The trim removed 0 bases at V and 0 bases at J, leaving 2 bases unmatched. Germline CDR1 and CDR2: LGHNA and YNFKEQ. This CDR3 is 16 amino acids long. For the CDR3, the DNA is TGTGCCAGCAGCCAAGAGGGCGGGAGCTCCTACAATGAGCAGTTCTTC. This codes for CASSQEGGSSYNEQFF.